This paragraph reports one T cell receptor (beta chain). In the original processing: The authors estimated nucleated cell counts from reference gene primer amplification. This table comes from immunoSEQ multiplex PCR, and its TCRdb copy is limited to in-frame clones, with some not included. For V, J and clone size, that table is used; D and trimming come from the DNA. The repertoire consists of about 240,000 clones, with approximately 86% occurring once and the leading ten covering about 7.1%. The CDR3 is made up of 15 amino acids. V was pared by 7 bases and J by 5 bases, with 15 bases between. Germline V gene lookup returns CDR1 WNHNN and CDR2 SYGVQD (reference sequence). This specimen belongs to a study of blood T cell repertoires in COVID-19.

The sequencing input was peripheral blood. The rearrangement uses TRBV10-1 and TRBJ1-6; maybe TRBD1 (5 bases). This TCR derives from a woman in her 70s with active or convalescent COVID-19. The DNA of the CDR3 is TGCGCCAGCATGGGGACTCCGGCTGATAATTCACCCCTCCACTTT. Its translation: CASMGTPADNSPLHF.